These 21 T cell receptor beta chains came from one sample sequenced in a study of beta chain features in type 1 diabetes. Isolated RNA was reverse transcribed in full, so expressed TCRB transcripts were sequenced. Libraries were prepared by immunoSEQ multiplex PCR; TCRdb keeps only in-frame clonotypes and omits some of them. The sample shows 350,000 to 400,000 clones, roughly 15% of them seen only once. The sequencing sample was made of naive CD4+ T cells from blood. Source of these receptors: a woman between 18 and 30 years old in good health.

The genes are TRBV6-5 and TRBJ1-2; 8 nucleotides agree with TRBD1. V was clipped by 6 bases and J by 8 bases; unmatched bases: 11. This CDR3 region has 14 residues. CDR1 is MNHEY and CDR2 is SVGAGI in the germline V gene. In DNA, the CDR3 is TGTGCCAGCAGATACGGACAGGGTTCGCGAGGCTACACCTTC. Its protein is CASRYGQGSRGYTF.

Concerning this clone: This specimen includes other DNA sequences encoding the same CDR3. The chain links TRBV30 to TRBJ1-5; the D is unclear. V was trimmed by 0 bases and J by 4 bases, leaving 10 bases between them. The CDR3 runs 14 residues. From germline, CDR1 is GTSNPN and CDR2 SVGIG (reference sequence). The DNA for the CDR3 is TGTGCCTGGAGTGTACCAGGTGGTAATCAGCCCCAGCATTTT. This sequence encodes CAWSVPGGNQPQHF.

The table lists this clone with a few counts. This sequence joins TRBV5-1 and TRBJ2-1; 13 bases are shared with TRBD2. Trimming cost V 9 bases and J 6 bases; bases outside gene matches: 6. Germline loops: CDR1 SGHRS, CDR2 YFSETQ. CDR3 size: 14 residues. The CDR3 protein is CATSGLAGFNEQFF. The CDR3 DNA follows: TGCGCCACCTCGGGACTAGCGGGGTTCAATGAGCAGTTCTTC.

The chain recombines TRBV25-1 with TRBJ2-5; tentatively, D is TRBD1 (6 bases). This CDR3 contains 14 residues. CDR1 is MGHDK and CDR2 is SYGVNS in the germline V gene. The V end lost 1 base, the J end lost 5 bases, and 11 bases lay between the germline ends. CDR3 sequence reads: CASSEFRGKETQYF. The DNA of the CDR3 is TGTGCCAGCAGTGAATTCAGGGGAAAGGAGACCCAGTACTTC.

This chain connects TRBV29-1 to TRBJ1-1, with TRBD1 matching over 7 bases. With V trimmed by 7 bases and J by 1 base, 6 bases remained unmatched. CDR1 and CDR2 from the germline V gene are SQVTM and ANQGSEA. The CDR3 loop spans 13 amino acids. This CDR3 is CSGFDRANTEAFF. The CDR3 bases are TGCAGCGGCTTCGACAGGGCGAACACTGAAGCTTTCTTT.

The J gene is TRBJ1-1, the V gene TRBV30; D possibly corresponds to TRBD1 (6 bases). V was clipped by 3 bases and J by 4 bases, with 18 bases between them. The CDR3 spans 15 residues. The germline V gene has CDR1 GTSNPN and CDR2 SVGIG (reference sequence). CDR3: CAWSQGGGGGTEAFF. For the CDR3, the DNA is TGTGCCTGGAGCCAAGGGGGGGGAGGGGGCACTGAAGCTTTCTTT.

This clone was detected a few times. The chain couples TRBV19 to TRBJ1-2, with TRBD1 as a possible D gene (6 bases). V was clipped by 8 bases and J by 7 bases, with 17 bases between them. Germline V CDR1 and CDR2: LNHDA, SQIVND (reference sequence). This CDR3 contains 13 residues. CDR3 residues: CASQTSQGPGYTF. Here the CDR3 DNA reads TGTGCCAGTCAAACCTCTCAGGGGCCTGGCTACACCTTC.

This clone was picked up a small number of times. The chain links TRBV5-1 to TRBJ2-3; TRBD2 is a possible D gene (5 bases). Trimming shortened V by 3 bases and J by 5 bases, and 13 bases separated the two germline ends. The CDR3 consists of 14 residues. Germline CDR1 is SGHRS and CDR2 is YFSETQ. The CDR3 loop reads CASSWRATGDTQYF. The CDR3 bases are TGCGCCAGCAGCTGGCGGGCAACGGGAGATACGCAGTATTTT. Based on the CDR3 plus reference TRBV5-1 and TRBJ2-3, the full variable domain is KAGVTQTPRYLIKTRGQQVTLSCSPISGHRSVSWYQQTPGQGLQFLFEYFSETQRNKGNFPGRFSGRQFSNSRSEMNVSTLELGDSALYLCASSWRATGDTQYFGPGTRLTVL.

The chain has TRBV5-1 and TRBJ2-5; D is perhaps TRBD2 (5 bases). The CDR3 consists of 14 residues. V lost 9 bases and J 0 bases, leaving 15 bases between the germline ends. Germline V gene data show CDR1 as SGHRS and CDR2 as YFSETQ. The CDR3 bases are TGCGCCACCAACGAGGGCCGGTACCAAGAGACCCAGTACTTC. This gives the protein CATNEGRYQETQYF.

This rearrangement joins TRBV30 to TRBJ1-1, with D tentatively TRBD1 (5 bases). Deletions cut 3 bases from V and 3 bases from J, with 11 bases between. This CDR3 comprises 13 residues. Per the germline V gene, CDR1 is GTSNPN and CDR2 is SVGIG (reference sequence). The CDR3 DNA sequence: TGTGCCTGGAGGGACCAGGGATACACTGAAGCTTTCTTT. This encodes CAWRDQGYTEAFF.

J is TRBJ2-7 and V is TRBV28; D gene ambiguous. Trimming stripped 7 bases from V and 2 bases from J, with 12 bases between. CDR3 size: 13 residues. Germline V CDR1 and CDR2: MDHEN, SYDVKM. The CDR3 spells CASTSGSAYEQYF. CDR3 nucleotide sequence: TGTGCCAGCACCTCCGGGTCCGCCTACGAGCAGTACTTC.

This clone has just a few counts. The chain joins TRBV28 to TRBJ2-2; D remains ambiguous. CDR1 and CDR2 from the germline V gene are MDHEN and SYDVKM. The CDR3 sequence is 12 residues long. Trimming pared 5 bases from V and 7 bases from J, leaving 8 bases between. CDR3 sequence (DNA): TGTGCCAGCAGTCTCGTCGTCGGGGAGCTGTTTTTT. This encodes CASSLVVGELFF.

This clone has only a few counts. The chain is built from TRBV28 and TRBJ2-1, with a weak D call TRBD2 (6 bases). The CDR3 is made up of 15 amino acids. The germline CDR1 and CDR2 sequences are MDHEN and SYDVKM. V was pared by 6 bases and J by 5 bases, with 17 bases between. The DNA of the CDR3 is TGTGCCAGCAGGTCATGGGGGGAGGACAACAATGAGCAGTTCTTC. This codes for CASRSWGEDNNEQFF.

This clone was counted between two and nine times. CDR3 coding DNA: TGTGCCAGCAGCTTGAATAGCGGGAGGGCCGCTGAGCAGTTCTTC. Its protein is CASSLNSGRAAEQFF. This chain joins TRBV5-4 and TRBJ2-1; 11 nucleotides agree with TRBD2. With 1 base clipped from V and 9 bases from J, the junction kept 6 bases outside the gene matches. Germline CDR1 SGHNT, CDR2 YYREEE (reference sequence). CDR3 size: 15 residues.

This clone was found a few times. Relative to the germline gene, one junction end is altered; a read error may explain this. The CDR3: CASSLAAGANQETQYF. The CDR3 DNA follows: TGCGCCAGCAGCTTGGCTGCGGGAGCTAACCAGGAGACCCAGTACTTC. J is TRBJ2-5 and V is TRBV5-1, with 7 nucleotides matching TRBD2. This CDR3 has 16 residues. Germline V gene sequence: CDR1 SGHRS, CDR2 YFSETQ.

CDR3 region: CASRASGRTYEQFF. The CDR3 nucleotides read TGCGCCAGCCGAGCTAGCGGGAGAACCTATGAGCAGTTCTTC. The chain combines TRBV4-1 with TRBJ2-1; 10 positions match TRBD2. The germline gives CDR1 MGHRA, CDR2 YSYEKL. This CDR3 contains 14 residues. V shed 8 bases, J shed 8 bases, and the junction held 9 bases outside the gene matches.

This clone was seen only a few times. The sample has other DNA sequences that encode this CDR3 too. The J gene is TRBJ2-3, the V gene TRBV5-1; tentatively, D is TRBD2 (5 bases). The CDR3 has 15 residues. Germline CDR1 SGHRS, CDR2 YFSETQ. V lost 0 bases and J lost 0, with 8 bases in between. CDR3 residues: CASSLAGISTDTQYF. CDR3 nucleotide sequence: TGCGCCAGCAGCTTGGCGGGGATTAGCACAGATACGCAGTATTTT.

The table lists this clone with a few counts. V is TRBV25-1 and J is TRBJ2-7; 7 bases agree with TRBD1. The CDR3 covers 15 residues. Per the germline V gene, CDR1 is MGHDK and CDR2 is SYGVNS. With 3 bases clipped from V and 5 bases from J, the junction kept 10 bases outside the gene matches. Written as DNA, the CDR3 is TGTGCCAGCAGTGACACGACAGGGCTGCGCCACGAGCAGTACTTC. It specifies CASSDTTGLRHEQYF.

Only a few counts were recorded for this clone. The V and J genes are TRBV29-1 and TRBJ2-4; 7 bases agree with TRBD2. Germline V CDR1 and CDR2: SQVTM, ANQGSEA. Trimming cost V 4 bases and J 0 bases; bases outside gene matches: 3. The CDR3 sequence is 14 residues long. The CDR3 loop is CSVAGRGAKNIQYF. DNA for the CDR3: TGCAGCGTTGCAGGGAGGGGAGCCAAAAACATTCAGTACTTC. Using reference TRBV29-1 and TRBJ2-4 for the parts outside the CDR3, the full variable domain is SAVISQKPSRDICQRGTSLTIQCQVDSQVTMMFWYRQQPGQSLTLIATANQGSEATYESGFVIDKFPISRPNLTFSTLTVSNMSPEDSSIYLCSVAGRGAKNIQYFGAGTRLSVL.

The rearrangement joins TRBV5-4 to TRBJ1-2, with TRBD1 matching 7 bases. Germline-derived CDR1 and CDR2 are SGHNT and YYREEE (reference sequence). The CDR3 totals 15 residues. The V and J ends lost 4 bases and 5 bases, in that order; junction bases with no gene match: 11. CDR3 protein: CASSTNRDSVYGYTF. The CDR3 coding sequence is TGTGCCAGCAGCACTAACCGGGACAGCGTTTATGGCTACACCTTC.

This chain connects TRBV25-1 to TRBJ2-1; 10 nucleotides align to TRBD2. The CDR3 covers 14 residues. The junction had 6 bases not matched to a gene; V was cut back by 6 bases and J by 7 bases. Germline V lookup: CDR1 MGHDK, CDR2 SYGVNS. CDR3 nucleotides: TGTGCCAGCAGCGATAGCGGGAGGAGGAATGAGCAGTTCTTC. Amino acids: CASSDSGRRNEQFF.